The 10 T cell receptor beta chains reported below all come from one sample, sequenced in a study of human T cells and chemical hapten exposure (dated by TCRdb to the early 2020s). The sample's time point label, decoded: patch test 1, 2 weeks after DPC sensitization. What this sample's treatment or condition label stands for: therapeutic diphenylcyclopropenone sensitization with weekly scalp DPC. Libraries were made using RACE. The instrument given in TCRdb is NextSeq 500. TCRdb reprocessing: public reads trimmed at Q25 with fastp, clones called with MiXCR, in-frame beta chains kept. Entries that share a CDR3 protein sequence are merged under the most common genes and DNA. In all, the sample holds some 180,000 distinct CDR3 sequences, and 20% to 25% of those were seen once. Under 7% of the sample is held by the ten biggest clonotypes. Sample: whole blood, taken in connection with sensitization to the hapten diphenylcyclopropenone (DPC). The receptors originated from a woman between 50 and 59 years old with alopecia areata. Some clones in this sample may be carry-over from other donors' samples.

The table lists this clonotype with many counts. The CDR3 reads CSVGEGTDTQYF. The CDR3 bases are TGCAGCGTTGGAGAAGGCACAGATACGCAGTATTTT. This chain connects TRBV29-1 to TRBJ2-3; D is ambiguous. V lost 4 bases and J lost 1, with 6 bases in between. This CDR3 has 12 residues. The germline CDR1 and CDR2 sequences are SQVTM and ANQGSEA.

CDR3: CSARVGAFTDTQYF. The CDR3 DNA reads as TGCAGTGCTAGAGTCGGAGCCTTCACAGATACGCAGTATTTT. The chain is built from TRBV20-1 and TRBJ2-3; D ambiguous. V was trimmed by 1 base and J by 2 bases, leaving 10 bases between them. In germline, CDR1 is DFQATT, CDR2 SNEGSKA (reference sequence). The CDR3 is 14 residues long.

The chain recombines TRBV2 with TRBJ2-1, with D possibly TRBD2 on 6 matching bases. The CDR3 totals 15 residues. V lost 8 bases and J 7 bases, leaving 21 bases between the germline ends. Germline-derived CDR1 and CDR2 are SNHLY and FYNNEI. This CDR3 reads CASGGVEGFGNEQFF. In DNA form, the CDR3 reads TGTGCCAGCGGAGGGGTGGAGGGCTTTGGGAATGAGCAGTTCTTC.

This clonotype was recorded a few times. The CDR3: CSVAGAPPGPQHF. DNA for the CDR3: TGCAGCGTCGCCGGGGCCCCCCCCGGGCCCCAGCATTTT. The V and J genes are TRBV29-1 and TRBJ1-5, with D maybe TRBD1 (5 bases). Germline V CDR1 and CDR2: SQVTM, ANQGSEA. The V and J ends lost 6 bases and 9 bases respectively, with 18 bases between them. There are 13 residues in the CDR3.

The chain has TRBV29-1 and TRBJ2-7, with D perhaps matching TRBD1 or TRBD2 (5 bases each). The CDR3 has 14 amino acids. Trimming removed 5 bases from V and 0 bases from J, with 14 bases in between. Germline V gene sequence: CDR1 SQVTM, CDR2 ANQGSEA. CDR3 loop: CSVRDHGTSYEQYF. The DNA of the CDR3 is TGCAGCGTTAGAGATCACGGGACCTCCTACGAGCAGTACTTC.

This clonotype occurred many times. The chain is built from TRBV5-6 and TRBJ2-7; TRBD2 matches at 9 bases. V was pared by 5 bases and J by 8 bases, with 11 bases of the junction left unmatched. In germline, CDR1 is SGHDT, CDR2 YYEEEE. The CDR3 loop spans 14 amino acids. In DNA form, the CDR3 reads TGTGCCAGCAGGAAGGGACTAGCCGCTGGGAAGCAGTACTTC. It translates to CASRKGLAAGKQYF.

The CDR3 nucleotides are TGCAGCGTTGAAGCGAAAGGGGTCGCTGGGGCCAACGTCCTGACTTTC. Translation: CSVEAKGVAGANVLTF. The V call is TRBV29-1, the J call TRBJ2-6; perhaps TRBD1 as D (5 bases). The CDR3 has 16 amino acids. Per germline, CDR1 SQVTM and CDR2 ANQGSEA. Trimming stripped 1 base from V and 2 bases from J, with 12 bases between.

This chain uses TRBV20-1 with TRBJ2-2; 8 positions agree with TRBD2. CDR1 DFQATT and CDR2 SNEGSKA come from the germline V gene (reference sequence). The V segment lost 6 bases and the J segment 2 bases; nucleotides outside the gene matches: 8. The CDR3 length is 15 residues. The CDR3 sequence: CSALGAGGNTGELFF. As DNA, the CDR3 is TGCAGTGCACTAGGCGCGGGAGGTAACACCGGGGAGCTGTTTTTT.

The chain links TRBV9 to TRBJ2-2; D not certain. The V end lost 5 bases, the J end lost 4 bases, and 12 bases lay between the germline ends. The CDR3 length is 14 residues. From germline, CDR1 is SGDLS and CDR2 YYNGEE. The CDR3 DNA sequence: TGTGCCAGCAGGTCTACGCGGACCACCGGGGAGCTGTTTTTT. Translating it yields CASRSTRTTGELFF.

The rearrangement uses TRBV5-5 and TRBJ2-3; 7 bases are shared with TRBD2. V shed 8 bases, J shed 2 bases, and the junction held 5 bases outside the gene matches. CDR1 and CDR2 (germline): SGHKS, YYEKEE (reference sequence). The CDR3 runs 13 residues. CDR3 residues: CASVAGLTDTQYF. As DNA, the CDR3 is TGTGCCAGTGTAGCGGGCCTCACAGATACGCAGTATTTT.